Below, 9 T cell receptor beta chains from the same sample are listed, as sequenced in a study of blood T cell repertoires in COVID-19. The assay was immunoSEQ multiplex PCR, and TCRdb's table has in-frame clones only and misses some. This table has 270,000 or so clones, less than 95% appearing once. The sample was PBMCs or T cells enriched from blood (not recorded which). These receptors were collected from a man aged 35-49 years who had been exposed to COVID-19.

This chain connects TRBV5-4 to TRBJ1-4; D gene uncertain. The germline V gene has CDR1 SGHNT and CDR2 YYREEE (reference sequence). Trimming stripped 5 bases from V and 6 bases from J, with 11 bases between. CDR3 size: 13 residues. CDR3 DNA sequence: TGTGCCAGCAGGGGCGGACTGGATGAAAAACTGTTTTTT. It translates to CASRGGLDEKLFF. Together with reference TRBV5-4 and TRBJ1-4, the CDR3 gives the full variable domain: ETGVTQSPTHLIKTRGQQVTLRCSSQSGHNTVSWYQQALGQGPQFIFQYYREEENGRGNFPPRFSGLQFPNYSSELNVNALELDDSALYLCASRGGLDEKLFFGSGTQLSVL.

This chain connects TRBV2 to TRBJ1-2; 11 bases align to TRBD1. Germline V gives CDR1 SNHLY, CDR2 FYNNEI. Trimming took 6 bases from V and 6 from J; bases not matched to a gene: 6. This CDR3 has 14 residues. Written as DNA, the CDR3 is TGTGCCAGCAGCGGACAGGGGGCCCTAAATGGCTACACCTTC. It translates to CASSGQGALNGYTF.

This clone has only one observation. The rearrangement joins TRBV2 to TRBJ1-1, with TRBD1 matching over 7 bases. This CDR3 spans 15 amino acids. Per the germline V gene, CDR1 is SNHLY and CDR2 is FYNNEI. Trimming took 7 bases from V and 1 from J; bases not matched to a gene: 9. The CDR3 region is CASTLRQGRNTEAFF. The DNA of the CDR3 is TGTGCCAGCACTCTGAGACAGGGCAGGAACACTGAAGCTTTCTTT.

Here the CDR3 reads CASNGGGLNSPLHF. The CDR3 DNA reads as TGTGCCAGCAACGGAGGGGGCCTTAATTCACCCCTCCACTTT. The chain recombines TRBV28 with TRBJ1-6; 7 bases match TRBD1. The CDR3 length is 14 residues. Trimming at V came to 7 bases and at J to 6 bases, leaving 6 bases not matched to a gene. Germline CDR1 reads MDHEN; CDR2 reads SYDVKM.

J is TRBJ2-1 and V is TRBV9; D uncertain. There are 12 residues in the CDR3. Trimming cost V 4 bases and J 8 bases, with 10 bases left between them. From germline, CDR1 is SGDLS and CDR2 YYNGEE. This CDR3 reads CASSPTEYEQFF. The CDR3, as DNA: TGTGCCAGCAGCCCCACGGAGTATGAGCAGTTCTTC.

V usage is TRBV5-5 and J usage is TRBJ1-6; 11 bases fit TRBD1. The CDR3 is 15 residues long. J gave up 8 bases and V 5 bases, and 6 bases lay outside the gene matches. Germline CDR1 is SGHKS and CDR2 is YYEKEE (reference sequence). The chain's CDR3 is CASSSRTGGDSPLHF. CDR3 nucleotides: TGTGCCAGCAGTTCCCGGACAGGGGGCGATTCACCCCTCCACTTT.

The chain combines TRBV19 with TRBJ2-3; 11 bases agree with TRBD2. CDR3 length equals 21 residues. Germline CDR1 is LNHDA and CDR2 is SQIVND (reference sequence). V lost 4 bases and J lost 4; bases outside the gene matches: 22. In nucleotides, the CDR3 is TGTGCCAGTAGTACCCGCGCCGGGGTAGCGGGAGGGGATTACTTCCCAGATACGCAGTATTTT. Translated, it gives CASSTRAGVAGGDYFPDTQYF.

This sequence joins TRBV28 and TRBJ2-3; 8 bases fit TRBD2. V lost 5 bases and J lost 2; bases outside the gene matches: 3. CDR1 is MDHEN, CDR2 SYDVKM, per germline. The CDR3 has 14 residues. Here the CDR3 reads CASSRGGPTDTQYF. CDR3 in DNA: TGTGCCAGCAGTCGGGGGGGACCCACAGATACGCAGTATTTT.

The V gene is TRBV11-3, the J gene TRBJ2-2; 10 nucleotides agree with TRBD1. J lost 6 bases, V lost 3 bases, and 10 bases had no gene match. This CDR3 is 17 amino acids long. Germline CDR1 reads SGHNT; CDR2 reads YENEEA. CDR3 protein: CASSFISGTGVAGELFF. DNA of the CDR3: TGTGCCAGCAGCTTTATCTCCGGGACAGGGGTGGCCGGGGAGCTGTTTTTT. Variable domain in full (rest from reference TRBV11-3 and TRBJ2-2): EAGVVQSPRYKIIEKKQPVAFWCNPISGHNTLYWYLQNLGQGPELLIRYENEEAVDDSQLPKDRFSAERLKGVDSTLKIQPAELGDSAVYLCASSFISGTGVAGELFFGEGSRLTVL.